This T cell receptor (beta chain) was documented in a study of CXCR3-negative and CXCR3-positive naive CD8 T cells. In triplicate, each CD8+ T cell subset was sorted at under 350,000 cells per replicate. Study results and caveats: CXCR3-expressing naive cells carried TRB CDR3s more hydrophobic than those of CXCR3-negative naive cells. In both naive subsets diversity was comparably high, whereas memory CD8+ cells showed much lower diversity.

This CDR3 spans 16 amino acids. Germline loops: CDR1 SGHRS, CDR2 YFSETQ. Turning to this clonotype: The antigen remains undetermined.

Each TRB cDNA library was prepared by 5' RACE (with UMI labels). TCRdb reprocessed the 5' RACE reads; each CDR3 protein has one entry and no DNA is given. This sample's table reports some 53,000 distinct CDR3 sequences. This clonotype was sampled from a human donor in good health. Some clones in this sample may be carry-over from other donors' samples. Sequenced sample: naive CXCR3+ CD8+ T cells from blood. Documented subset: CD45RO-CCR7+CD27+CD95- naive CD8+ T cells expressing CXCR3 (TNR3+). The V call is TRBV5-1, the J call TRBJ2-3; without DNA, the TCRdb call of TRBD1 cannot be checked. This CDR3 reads CASSHDPRRETDTQYF.